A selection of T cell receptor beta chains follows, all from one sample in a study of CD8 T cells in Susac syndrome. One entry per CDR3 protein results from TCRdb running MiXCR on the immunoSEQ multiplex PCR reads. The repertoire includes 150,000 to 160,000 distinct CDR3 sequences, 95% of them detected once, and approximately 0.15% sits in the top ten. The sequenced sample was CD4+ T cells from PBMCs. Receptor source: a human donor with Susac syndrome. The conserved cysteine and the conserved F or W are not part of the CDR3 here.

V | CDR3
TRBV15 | ATSRELDQPQH
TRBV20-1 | SASPPPNSNQPQH
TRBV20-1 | SARGRRGTPTDTQY
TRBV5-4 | ASSQGQGRGNYGYT
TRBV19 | ASRGTYQETQY
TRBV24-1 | ATSESGTSGADTQY
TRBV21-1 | ASNLSQETQY
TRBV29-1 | SVEGRGSYNEQF
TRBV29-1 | SVEAFSTLDTQY
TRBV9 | ASSVSGSYNEQF
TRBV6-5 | ASSYSTVQDHNEQF
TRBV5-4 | ASSLDPASNTEAF
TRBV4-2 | ASSQDSLNTEAF
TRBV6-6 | ASSPPGAETQY
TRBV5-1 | ASSWGTGWGYEQY
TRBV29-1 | SVRQGSEQY
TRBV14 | ASSQYQRGGQETQY
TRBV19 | ARNLFRQPQH
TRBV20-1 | SARRGGTDTQY
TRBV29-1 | SVEANTETQY
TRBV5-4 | ASSFGLAGGGETQY